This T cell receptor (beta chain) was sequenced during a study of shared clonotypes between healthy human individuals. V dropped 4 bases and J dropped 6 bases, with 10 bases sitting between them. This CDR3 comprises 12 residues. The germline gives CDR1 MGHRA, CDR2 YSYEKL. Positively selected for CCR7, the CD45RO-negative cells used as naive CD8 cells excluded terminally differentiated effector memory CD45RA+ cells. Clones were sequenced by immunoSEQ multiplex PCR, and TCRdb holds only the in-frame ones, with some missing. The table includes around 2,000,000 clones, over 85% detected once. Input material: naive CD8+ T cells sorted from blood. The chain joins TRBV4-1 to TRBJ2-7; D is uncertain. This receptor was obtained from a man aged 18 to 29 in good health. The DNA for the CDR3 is TGCGCCAGCAGCCTCGAGGACGGCGAGCAGTACTTC. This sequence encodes CASSLEDGEQYF.